The next 5 T cell receptor beta chains were all read from a single sample in a study of post-analysis software for immune sequencing data. Their specific antigens are unknown. cDNA libraries of TCR beta carried unique molecular identifiers. Using its own MiXCR run on the PCR reads, TCRdb lists one record per CDR3 protein. The data contain 750,000 to 900,000 distinct CDR3 sequences, around 45% of them seen just once; the ten biggest clones take up roughly 4.5%. Notes on the study in general: In patients, TRBV5-6, TRBV5-1 and TRBV20-1 belonged to five TRBV segments found more frequently than in controls.

The sequenced material came from blood. These receptors all come from a girl aged 5 to 17 with multiple sclerosis.

This chain uses TRBV5-1 with TRBJ2-7, with 12 bases lining up with TRBD2. The V gene end was trimmed by 4 bases and the J gene end by 0 bases; junction bases not matched to a gene: 17. Per germline, CDR1 SGHRS and CDR2 YFSETQ. This CDR3 has 20 residues. The CDR3 region has the DNA TGCGCCAGCAGCAGTACGACCTTGACTAGCGGGAGCCTCAGCTCCTACGAGCAGTACTTC. It encodes CASSSTTLTSGSLSSYEQYF.

The chain joins TRBV20-1 to TRBJ2-1; D uncertain. Between the trimmed V and J ends, which lost 0 bases and 3 bases, there was a span of 12 bases. The CDR3 length is 15 residues. Per the germline V gene, CDR1 is DFQATT and CDR2 is SNEGSKA (reference sequence). The CDR3 nucleotides are TGCAGTGCTAGAGATCATGTTTCTGTCTACAATGAGCAGTTCTTC. Its protein product is CSARDHVSVYNEQFF.

This chain uses TRBV15 with TRBJ2-7; TRBD2 aligns across 7 bases. From germline, CDR1 is LNHNV and CDR2 YYDKDF (reference sequence). Losses at the gene ends were 3 bases for V and 3 bases for J; bases not matched to a gene: 11. The CDR3 has 16 residues. CDR3 in DNA: TGTGCCACCAGCAGCGCAGTAACTAGCGCCCACTACGAGCAGTACTTC. As protein: CATSSAVTSAHYEQYF.

V and J are TRBV15 and TRBJ2-7; 8 bases are a match to TRBD1. Near its end, the DNA agrees better with TRBJ2-5, so the J call may be wrong. Germline values: CDR1 LNHNV, CDR2 YYDKDF (reference sequence). CDR3 length: 15 amino acids. CDR3 residues: CATSRGQGAMKTQYF. The DNA for the CDR3 is TGTGCCACCAGCAGGGGGCAGGGGGCTATGAAGACCCAGTACTTC.

The chain combines TRBV20-1 with TRBJ2-3; possibly TRBD2 for D (6 bases). Per germline, CDR1 DFQATT and CDR2 SNEGSKA (reference sequence). Trimming shortened V by 1 base and J by 2 bases, and 13 bases separated the two germline ends. The CDR3 runs to 15 residues. CDR3: CSARAVGGSTDTQYF. CDR3 in DNA: TGCAGTGCTAGAGCAGTGGGGGGATCCACAGATACGCAGTATTTT.